Given below is one T cell receptor (beta chain) in context. Antigen specificity is unknown. These data originate in a study of T cell repertoires in cytomegalovirus infection. V shed 7 bases and J shed 1 base, with 20 bases lying between them. The CDR3 is 17 residues long. Germline V gives CDR1 SGHVS, CDR2 FNYEAQ. A single record per CDR3 protein comes from TCRdb applying MiXCR to the reads. The profile shows about 920,000 distinct CDR3 sequences, approximately 32% of them singletons. Sequences were derived from cultured CD8+ T cells from PBMCs, sampled from culture after CMV antigen stimulation. The rearrangement uses TRBV7-6 and TRBJ2-4; D could derive from TRBD1 or TRBD2 (5 bases each). This TCR came from a human donor in good health (CMV status not recorded). Some clones in this sample may be carry-over from other donors' samples. As DNA, the CDR3 is TGTGCCAGCACCCTCACCCGAGGGGATTTGGCCAAAAACATTCAGTACTTC. This gives the protein CASTLTRGDLAKNIQYF.